This TCR beta chain was found in a study of OX40 agonist ivuxolimab in advanced cancers. Background on the study: From about 20 to 80 years was the age range, with a mean of about 54 years, and around 83% were male.

Autoimmune disease history or systemic immunosuppression disqualified patients. Sequencing used immunoSEQ multiplex PCR; TCRdb keeps in-frame clones, though not all of them. The sample records tens of thousands of clones, around four fifths being singletons. Trimming removed 5 bases from V and 10 bases from J, with 20 bases in between. Per the germline V gene, CDR1 is SGHTA and CDR2 is FQGNSA. This CDR3 has 14 amino acids. This TCR came from an adult with an advanced solid tumor such as melanoma, head and neck, liver or kidney cancer. The chain joins TRBV7-2 to TRBJ1-1; D remains unclear. This specimen consisted of CD4+ or CD8+ T cells sorted from blood, obtained in a trial of the OX40 agonist ivuxolimab. Written as DNA, the CDR3 is TGTGCCAGCAGCCCCCCAGACCAAAGGGTCGGAGCTTTCTTT. Encoded protein: CASSPPDQRVGAFF.